One and the same sample provided the 21 T cell receptor beta chains below, sequenced in a study of patients and donors after allogeneic stem cell transplantation. A single record per CDR3 protein comes from TCRdb applying MiXCR to the RT-PCR reads. The sample records approximately 200,000 distinct CDR3 sequences, 41% being singletons. The sample was blood, either unsorted or a sorted T cell fraction (not recorded which). The receptors come from a human donor who was either an allogeneic HSCT recipient or a stem cell or donor lymphocyte infusion donor (not recorded which). It is not recorded whose cells these are; they may come from a transplant donor.

V and J are TRBV27 and TRBJ2-2; TRBD2 agrees at 13 bases. The CDR3 has 16 residues. The germline V gene has CDR1 MNHEY and CDR2 SMNVEV (reference sequence). V lost 8 bases to trimming and J lost 4 bases; unmatched junction nucleotides: 7. The CDR3 DNA sequence: TGTGCCAGCTTCGGACTAGCGGGAGATATCACCGGGGAGCTGTTTTTT. It encodes CASFGLAGDITGELFF.

This clonotype occurred a few times. This sequence joins TRBV12-3 or TRBV12-4 and TRBJ2-3; no firm D call. The CDR3 extends over 14 amino acids. V gave up 7 bases and J gave up 2 bases, with 13 bases separating them. CDR3 DNA: TGTGCCAGCATGGTGCTAGATTTCACAGATACGCAGTATTTT. Residues: CASMVLDFTDTQYF.

This clonotype was seen a few times. The chain combines TRBV7-8 with TRBJ2-1, with D maybe TRBD1 (5 bases). Deletions cut 2 bases from V and 4 bases from J, with 15 bases between. The CDR3 is made up of 16 amino acids. Germline loops: CDR1 SGHVS, CDR2 FQNEAQ. The CDR3 reads CASSLRQTFAYNEQFF. The CDR3, as DNA: TGTGCCAGCAGCTTACGACAGACCTTTGCATACAATGAGCAGTTCTTC.

This clonotype was detected only a few times. The J gene is TRBJ1-1, the V gene TRBV12-3 or TRBV12-4; perhaps TRBD1 as D (5 bases). Between the trimmed V and J ends, which lost 3 bases and 1 base, there was a span of 9 bases. The CDR3 consists of 14 residues. In DNA, the CDR3 is TGTGCCAGCAGTTTTAGGCAGGGGAACACTGAAGCTTTCTTT. Translated: CASSFRQGNTEAFF.

The gene calls are TRBV5-6 and TRBJ2-5; unclear D gene. V lost 0 bases, J lost 5 bases, and 11 bases lay in between. CDR3 size: 14 residues. CDR1 and CDR2 (germline): SGHDT, YYEEEE. CDR3 region: CASSLVPTEETQYF. CDR3 coding DNA: TGTGCCAGCAGCTTGGTACCCACCGAGGAGACCCAGTACTTC. Filled out from reference TRBV5-6 and TRBJ2-5, the complete variable domain reads DAGVTQSPTHLIKTRGQQVTLRCSPKSGHDTVSWYQQALGQGPQFIFQYYEEEERQRGNFPDRFSGHQFPNYSSELNVNALLLGDSALYLCASSLVPTEETQYFGPGTRLLVL.

This chain joins TRBV4-3 and TRBJ1-2, with a weak D call TRBD1 (6 bases). The CDR3 loop spans 16 amino acids. Trimming removed 3 bases from V and 6 bases from J, with 20 bases in between. In germline, CDR1 is LGHNA, CDR2 YSLEER. For the CDR3, the DNA is TGCGCCAGCAGCCAGCTCGGTGGGGGCCCCCTAGATGGCTACACCTTC. Translation: CASSQLGGGPLDGYTF.

This chain uses TRBV12-3 or TRBV12-4 with TRBJ1-1; D is perhaps TRBD1 (5 bases). CDR3 length equals 14 residues. Trimming stripped 2 bases from V and 5 bases from J, with 12 bases between. CDR3 DNA sequence: TGTGCCAGCAGTTTATTGGGTGGGGGAACTGAAGCTTTCTTT. The encoded protein is CASSLLGGGTEAFF.

The rearrangement links TRBV5-1 to TRBJ2-5; 7 bases map to TRBD1. The V gene's germline CDR1 is SGHRS and CDR2 YFSETQ. CDR3 size: 13 residues. Trimming cost V 2 bases and J 7 bases; bases outside gene matches: 5. The CDR3 DNA is TGCGCCAGCAGCTTACCGGGACAGTGGACCCAGTACTTC. Residues: CASSLPGQWTQYF.

In its sample, this clonotype was seen a few times. This chain uses TRBV12-3 or TRBV12-4 with TRBJ1-1, with no clear D. Trimming took off 1 base at V and 4 bases at J, with 7 bases between the two ends. This CDR3 is built from 13 residues. CDR3 protein: CASSLEVVTEAFF. The CDR3 nucleotides are TGTGCCAGCAGTTTAGAGGTGGTCACTGAAGCTTTCTTT.

V is TRBV9 and J is TRBJ2-2, with 9 positions matching TRBD2. The germline V gene encodes CDR1 SGDLS and CDR2 YYNGEE. The CDR3 is 15 residues long. Losses at the gene ends were 0 bases for V and 7 bases for J; bases not matched to a gene: 4. This CDR3 is CASSVGPAGGGELFF. CDR3 nucleotide sequence: TGTGCCAGCAGCGTAGGGCCAGCGGGAGGCGGGGAGCTGTTTTTT.

This clonotype was detected a few times. This CDR3 reads CASSLAALDSPLHF. In DNA, the CDR3 is TGTGCCAGCAGCTTAGCAGCGCTCGACTCACCCCTCCACTTT. V gene TRBV7-9 combines with J gene TRBJ1-6; no clear D. This CDR3 is 14 amino acids long. CDR1 is SEHNR and CDR2 is FQNEAQ in the germline V gene (reference sequence). Trimming took off 0 bases at V and 10 bases at J, with 10 bases between the two ends.

The chain recombines TRBV7-3 with TRBJ2-1; 10 bases are shared with TRBD2. The CDR3 has 15 amino acids. After removal of 2 bases from V and 9 bases from J, the junction contained 7 bases not matched to a gene. Looked up from germline, CDR1 is SGHTA and CDR2 is FQGTGA. CDR3 sequence reads: CASSLGLAGDSEQFF. CDR3 DNA sequence: TGTGCCAGCAGCTTAGGGCTAGCGGGAGATAGTGAGCAGTTCTTC.

The rearrangement uses TRBV7-9 and TRBJ2-3; D is undetermined. The V gene lost 7 bases and the J gene lost 7 bases, with 12 bases spanning the gap. Germline V CDR1 and CDR2: SEHNR, FQNEAQ (reference sequence). This CDR3 is 12 amino acids long. CDR3 region: CASTLSPNTQYF. The CDR3 DNA reads TGTGCCAGCACCCTGTCTCCAAATACGCAGTATTTT.

This clonotype was recorded a few times. The genes are TRBV12-3 or TRBV12-4 and TRBJ1-2; D call uncertain. The germline V and J ends were trimmed by 3 bases and 3 bases, with 8 bases remaining between them. This CDR3 region has 13 residues. The CDR3 nucleotides read TGTGCCAGCAGTTTCAACAGCCACTATGGCTACACCTTC. This gives the protein CASSFNSHYGYTF.

V and J are TRBV15 and TRBJ2-7; TRBD2 matches 13 bases. The ends lost 1 base at V and 3 bases at J; junction bases unmatched: 12. From germline, CDR1 is LNHNV and CDR2 YYDKDF (reference sequence). There are 19 residues in the CDR3. In DNA form, the CDR3 reads TGTGCCACCAGCAGAGCGGTGACTAGCGGGAGGCCATCATTCTACGAGCAGTACTTC. Protein product: CATSRAVTSGRPSFYEQYF. Variable domain in full (rest from reference TRBV15 and TRBJ2-7): DAMVIQNPRYQVTQFGKPVTLSCSQTLNHNVMYWYQQKSSQAPKLLFHYYDKDFNNEADTPDNFQSRRPNTSFCFLDIRSPGLGDTAMYLCATSRAVTSGRPSFYEQYFGPGTRLTVT.

This clonotype was recorded once. The chain is built from TRBV5-1 and TRBJ2-3; D is possibly TRBD2 (5 bases). Trimming took off 4 bases at V and 0 bases at J, with 21 bases between the two ends. Looked up from germline, CDR1 is SGHRS and CDR2 is YFSETQ. The CDR3 consists of 18 residues. Here the CDR3 reads CASSIWTRSQSSTDTQYF. The CDR3 nucleotides read TGCGCCAGCAGCATCTGGACTCGTAGTCAGTCTAGCACAGATACGCAGTATTTT. Complete variable domain (other parts from reference TRBV5-1 and TRBJ2-3): KAGVTQTPRYLIKTRGQQVTLSCSPISGHRSVSWYQQTPGQGLQFLFEYFSETQRNKGNFPGRFSGRQFSNSRSEMNVSTLELGDSALYLCASSIWTRSQSSTDTQYFGPGTRLTVL.

This chain connects TRBV2 to TRBJ2-3; D may match TRBD1 or TRBD2 (5 bases each). The V gene lost 4 bases and the J gene lost 2 bases, with 10 bases spanning the gap. Germline V gives CDR1 SNHLY, CDR2 FYNNEI. This CDR3 has 14 residues. The CDR3 sequence is CASSAGPPTDTQYF. CDR3 DNA sequence: TGTGCCAGCAGTGCGGGACCCCCCACAGATACGCAGTATTTT.

The rearrangement links TRBV13 to TRBJ2-4, with D possibly being TRBD2 (6 bases). The CDR3 totals 13 residues. CDR1 PRHDT and CDR2 FYEKMQ come from the germline V gene (reference sequence). Between the trimmed V and J ends, which lost 5 bases and 5 bases, there was a span of 10 bases. The DNA of the CDR3 is TGTGCCAGCAGCGTGGGGGGTCAAAACATTCAGTACTTC. Amino acid sequence: CASSVGGQNIQYF. Supplemented by reference TRBV13 and TRBJ2-4, the full variable domain reads AAGVIQSPRHLIKEKRETATLKCYPIPRHDTVYWYQQGPGQDPQFLISFYEKMQSDKGSIPDRFSAQQFSDYHSELNMSSLELGDSALYFCASSVGGQNIQYFGAGTRLSVL.

In this sample, this clonotype turned up once. The chain combines TRBV3-1 with TRBJ2-3; the D gene is possibly TRBD2 (6 bases). The CDR3 is 13 amino acids. With 4 bases removed from V and 5 bases from J, the gap between germline ends came to 10 bases. In germline, CDR1 is LGHDT, CDR2 YNNKEL (reference sequence). The CDR3 loop is CASSLLSGDTQYF. The CDR3, as DNA: TGTGCCAGCAGCCTCCTTAGCGGAGATACGCAGTATTTT.

This clonotype was counted between two and nine times. The chain links TRBV5-1 to TRBJ1-5; 7 nucleotides agree with TRBD1. CDR1 and CDR2 (germline): SGHRS, YFSETQ. There are 13 residues in the CDR3. The V and J ends lost 4 bases and 5 bases, in that order; junction bases with no gene match: 3. CDR3 region: CASSTDRYQPQHF. CDR3 nucleotide sequence: TGCGCCAGCAGCACGGACAGGTATCAGCCCCAGCATTTT.

The rearrangement joins TRBV20-1 to TRBJ2-2; D ambiguous. The CDR3 sequence is 17 residues long. V lost 0 bases, J lost 7 bases, and 21 bases lay in between. CDR1 and CDR2 from the germline V gene are DFQATT and SNEGSKA (reference sequence). DNA of the CDR3: TGCAGTGCTAGAGATCTCTCTACTAAGTTAGGTGGCGGGGAGCTGTTTTTT. Protein: CSARDLSTKLGGGELFF.